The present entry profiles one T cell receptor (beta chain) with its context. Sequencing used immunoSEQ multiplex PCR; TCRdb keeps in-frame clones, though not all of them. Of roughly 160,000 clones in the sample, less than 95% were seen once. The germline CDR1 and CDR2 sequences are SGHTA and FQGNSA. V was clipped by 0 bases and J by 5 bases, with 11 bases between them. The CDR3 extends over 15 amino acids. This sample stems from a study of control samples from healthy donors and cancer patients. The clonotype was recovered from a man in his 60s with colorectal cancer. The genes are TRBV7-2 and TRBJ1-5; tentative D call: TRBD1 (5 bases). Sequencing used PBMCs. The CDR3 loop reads CASSLAQGVDQPQHF. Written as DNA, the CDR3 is TGTGCCAGCAGCTTAGCGCAGGGTGTGGATCAGCCCCAGCATTTT.